This is a list of T cell receptor beta chains from one sample in a study of T cells in Graves' hyperthyroidism and ophthalmopathy. TCRdb reprocessed the multiplex PCR reads with MiXCR, giving one entry per CDR3 protein. The top ten hold 9.2% of the sample, which has hundreds of thousands of distinct CDR3 sequences, about 13% seen once. The sequenced material came from blood. The receptors here all came from a woman under 30 with Graves' hyperthyroidism. Each CDR3 is given with its conserved first and last residue. The D gene is left open where the match is weak. Some rows have no size entry. The others give once, few or many, or a class for an expanded clone.

cdr3_nt: TGTGCCAGCAGTTTAAGGGGCGGACTAGGGGTGGTGGATACGCAGTATTTT
cdr3_aa: CASSLRGGLGVVDTQYF
j_call: TRBJ2-3
clone_size: many
d_call: TRBD2
v_call: TRBV12-3/TRBV12-4

cdr3_nt: TGCAGCGTTGGAACGAGCTATAATTCACCCCTCCACTTT
cdr3_aa: CSVGTSYNSPLHF
j_call: TRBJ1-6
clone_size: many
d_call: .
v_call: TRBV29-1

cdr3_nt: TGTGCCAGCAGTGAAGGACAGCTCATTTCCTACGAGCAGTACTTC
cdr3_aa: CASSEGQLISYEQYF
j_call: TRBJ2-7
clone_size: many
d_call: .
v_call: TRBV6-1

cdr3_nt: TGCAGTGCCCCCGAGAGAGCGGTGCAAGATACGCAGTATTTT
cdr3_aa: CSAPERAVQDTQYF
j_call: TRBJ2-3
clone_size: many
d_call: .
v_call: TRBV20-1

cdr3_nt: TGTGCCAGCAGTCGATTGACTAGCGGGGGGTACAATGAGCAGTTCTTC
cdr3_aa: CASSRLTSGGYNEQFF
j_call: TRBJ2-1
clone_size: many
d_call: TRBD2
v_call: TRBV2

cdr3_nt: TGTGCCAGCAGCTTAGGGACTAGCGCCTACAATGAGCAGTTCTTC
cdr3_aa: CASSLGTSAYNEQFF
j_call: TRBJ2-1
clone_size: many
d_call: TRBD2
v_call: TRBV7-9

cdr3_nt: TGTGCCAGCAGTTTTGACAGGAAGTACCCCTACGAGCAGTACTTC
cdr3_aa: CASSFDRKYPYEQYF
j_call: TRBJ2-7
clone_size: few
d_call: .
v_call: TRBV28

cdr3_nt: TGCGCCAGCAGCCGCCTCGGACCGGGAATCTATGGCTACACCTTC
cdr3_aa: CASSRLGPGIYGYTF
j_call: TRBJ1-2
clone_size: .
d_call: .
v_call: TRBV4-1

cdr3_nt: TGTGCCAGCGAGTTAGGGACAGGGTTCCACGAGCAGTACTTC
cdr3_aa: CASELGTGFHEQYF
j_call: TRBJ2-7
clone_size: many
d_call: TRBD1
v_call: TRBV28

cdr3_nt: TGTGCCAGCAGCCAAGATAGGACTCTCACTGAAGCGTCCTTT
cdr3_aa: CASSQDRTLTEASF
j_call: TRBJ1-1
clone_size: few
d_call: .
v_call: TRBV3-1

cdr3_nt: TGTGCCAGTAGTATACAGAGACTAGCGGGAGATATTACCGGGAACACCGGGGAGCTGTTTTTT
cdr3_aa: CASSIQRLAGDITGNTGELFF
j_call: TRBJ2-2
clone_size: few
d_call: TRBD2
v_call: TRBV19

cdr3_nt: TGTGCCAGCAGCTTATCAGGGTCTTTCTCTGGAAACACCATATATTTT
cdr3_aa: CASSLSGSFSGNTIYF
j_call: TRBJ1-3
clone_size: .
d_call: .
v_call: TRBV7-6

cdr3_nt: TGTGCCAGCAGTTTACCGGGGGGGGACAATCAGCCCCAGCATTTT
cdr3_aa: CASSLPGGDNQPQHF
j_call: TRBJ1-5
clone_size: many
d_call: .
v_call: TRBV28

cdr3_nt: TGTGCCAGCAGTGCCACAGAGCGGCTTGAGCAGTTCTTC
cdr3_aa: CASSATERLEQFF
j_call: TRBJ2-1
clone_size: many
d_call: .
v_call: TRBV6-1

cdr3_nt: TGCAGTGCTGCCGCAAGTGTCCCCTACGAGCAGTACTTC
cdr3_aa: CSAAASVPYEQYF
j_call: TRBJ2-7
clone_size: few
d_call: .
v_call: TRBV20-1

cdr3_nt: TGCAGTGCTAGGGGGCCGGGGACTGAAGCTTTCTTT
cdr3_aa: CSARGPGTEAFF
j_call: TRBJ1-1
clone_size: many
d_call: .
v_call: TRBV20-1

cdr3_nt: TGTGCCATCAGTGAGTCAGGAGGCTACACCTTC
cdr3_aa: CAISESGGYTF
j_call: TRBJ1-2
clone_size: many
d_call: .
v_call: TRBV10-3

cdr3_nt: TGTGCCAGCAGTTCCCCAGATCGTGGGGCTAGCGGGTGTCTCTTC
cdr3_aa: CASSSPDRGASGCLF
j_call: TRBJ2-1
clone_size: .
d_call: TRBD2
v_call: TRBV6-2/TRBV6-3

cdr3_nt: TGTGCCAGCAGTGAAGAGGCAGGGGCCATATCTGGCTACACCTTC
cdr3_aa: CASSEEAGAISGYTF
j_call: TRBJ1-2
clone_size: many
d_call: .
v_call: TRBV2

cdr3_nt: TGTGCCAGTAGGACGGGCAGTGGCGAAAATCAGCCCCAGCATTTT
cdr3_aa: CASRTGSGENQPQHF
j_call: TRBJ1-5
clone_size: few
d_call: .
v_call: TRBV19